Listed below are T cell receptor beta chains from one sample, sequenced in a study of blood T cells in healthy people across ages. TCRdb reanalysed the 5' RACE reads using MiXCR and keeps one entry per CDR3 protein. Here the sample spans over 1,500,000 distinct CDR3 sequences, around half being singletons. Specimen: blood. Receptors were obtained from a woman aged 40 to 55 in good health. The CDR3 runs from the conserved cysteine through the conserved F or W. The order of the fields is J gene, V gene, CDR3 length, D gene, clone size, CDR3 protein, CDR3 DNA. The D gene is left open where the match is weak. The size of a clone is reported for some rows only, either as once, few or many, or as a class for expanded clones.

J gene: TRBJ2-3
V gene: TRBV7-2
CDR3 length: 18
D gene: TRBD2
clone size: .
CDR3 protein: CASSQPGLAAASTDTQYF
CDR3 DNA: TGTGCCAGCAGCCAACCGGGACTAGCGGCTGCGAGCACAGATACGCAGTATTTT

J gene: TRBJ1-5
V gene: TRBV4-2
CDR3 length: 15
D gene: .
clone size: .
CDR3 protein: CASSLRLGSNQPQHF
CDR3 DNA: TGTGCCAGCAGCCTGAGGTTAGGTAGCAATCAGCCCCAGCATTTT

J gene: TRBJ2-4
V gene: TRBV7-2
CDR3 length: 19
D gene: TRBD2
clone size: .
CDR3 protein: CASSLDAGGVGGRLNIQYF
CDR3 DNA: TGTGCCAGCAGCTTAGACGCGGGGGGAGTGGGGGGGCGTTTAAACATTCAGTACTTC

J gene: TRBJ1-1
V gene: TRBV29-1
CDR3 length: 12
D gene: TRBD1
clone size: .
CDR3 protein: CSVQGAITEAFF
CDR3 DNA: TGCAGCGTACAGGGGGCCATCACTGAAGCTTTCTTT

J gene: TRBJ2-7
V gene: TRBV6-1
CDR3 length: 17
D gene: .
clone size: .
CDR3 protein: CASSERIDSLPQDEQYF
CDR3 DNA: TGTGCCAGCAGTGAAAGAATTGACAGTCTACCCCAGGACGAGCAGTACTTC

J gene: TRBJ1-5
V gene: TRBV6-2/TRBV6-3
CDR3 length: 16
D gene: .
clone size: .
CDR3 protein: CASSFEIGQYNQPQHF
CDR3 DNA: TGTGCCAGCAGTTTTGAAATTGGACAGTACAATCAGCCCCAGCATTTT

J gene: TRBJ1-4
V gene: TRBV18
CDR3 length: 15
D gene: .
clone size: once
CDR3 protein: CASSDRVLTNEKLFF
CDR3 DNA: TGTGCCAGCTCGGACCGGGTCCTAACTAATGAAAAACTGTTTTTT

J gene: TRBJ2-2
V gene: TRBV3-1
CDR3 length: 15
D gene: .
clone size: .
CDR3 protein: CASSLGLPQTGELFF
CDR3 DNA: TGTGCCAGCAGCCTAGGACTACCCCAAACCGGGGAGCTGTTTTTT

J gene: TRBJ1-2
V gene: TRBV11-2
CDR3 length: 15
D gene: .
clone size: .
CDR3 protein: CASSFGSMTSYGYTF
CDR3 DNA: TGTGCCAGCAGCTTCGGGTCGATGACTTCCTATGGCTACACCTTC

J gene: TRBJ2-7
V gene: TRBV7-9
CDR3 length: 13
D gene: .
clone size: .
CDR3 protein: CASSLAGAREQYF
CDR3 DNA: TGTGCCAGCAGCTTAGCGGGGGCCCGCGAGCAGTACTTC

J gene: TRBJ1-1
V gene: TRBV29-1
CDR3 length: 15
D gene: .
clone size: .
CDR3 protein: CSVENHAQGGTEAFF
CDR3 DNA: TGCAGCGTTGAAAACCACGCGCAGGGAGGAACTGAAGCTTTCTTT

J gene: TRBJ1-5
V gene: TRBV6-1
CDR3 length: 15
D gene: TRBD1
clone size: .
CDR3 protein: CASSRTGMSNQPQHF
CDR3 DNA: TGTGCCAGCAGTCGGACAGGGATGAGCAATCAGCCCCAGCATTTT

J gene: TRBJ2-1
V gene: TRBV29-1
CDR3 length: 12
D gene: TRBD2
clone size: .
CDR3 protein: CSVASGYNEQFF
CDR3 DNA: TGCAGCGTCGCTAGCGGCTACAATGAGCAGTTCTTC

J gene: TRBJ2-4
V gene: TRBV20-1
CDR3 length: 14
D gene: TRBD1
clone size: .
CDR3 protein: CSARDGQGGNIQYF
CDR3 DNA: TGCAGTGCTAGAGATGGACAGGGGGGGAACATTCAGTACTTC

J gene: TRBJ2-1
V gene: TRBV6-2/TRBV6-3
CDR3 length: 16
D gene: TRBD2
clone size: few
CDR3 protein: CASSYFASGFFNEQFF
CDR3 DNA: TGTGCCAGCAGTTACTTCGCTAGCGGGTTTTTCAATGAGCAGTTCTTC

J gene: TRBJ2-3
V gene: TRBV10-3
CDR3 length: 14
D gene: .
clone size: .
CDR3 protein: CATSGNPSTDTQYF
CDR3 DNA: TGTGCCACTTCCGGAAACCCTAGCACAGATACGCAGTATTTT

J gene: TRBJ2-4
V gene: TRBV2
CDR3 length: 14
D gene: .
clone size: few
CDR3 protein: CASRQDLAKNIQYF
CDR3 DNA: TGTGCCAGCAGGCAGGACCTGGCCAAAAACATTCAGTACTTC

J gene: TRBJ1-2
V gene: TRBV28
CDR3 length: 15
D gene: TRBD1
clone size: .
CDR3 protein: CASSLRGLQGYGYTF
CDR3 DNA: TGTGCCAGCAGTTTAAGGGGGCTACAGGGTTATGGCTACACCTTC

J gene: TRBJ2-7
V gene: TRBV20-1
CDR3 length: 14
D gene: .
clone size: .
CDR3 protein: CSAGFGGASYEQYF
CDR3 DNA: TGCAGTGCCGGGTTTGGGGGGGCCTCCTACGAGCAGTACTTC

J gene: TRBJ2-3
V gene: TRBV9
CDR3 length: 16
D gene: TRBD1
clone size: .
CDR3 protein: CASSPPSGGDADTQYF
CDR3 DNA: TGTGCCAGCAGCCCTCCCTCAGGGGGCGACGCAGATACGCAGTATTTT

J gene: TRBJ1-5
V gene: TRBV20-1
CDR3 length: 15
D gene: TRBD1
clone size: .
CDR3 protein: CSAGNRGGSNQPQHF
CDR3 DNA: TGCAGTGCTGGTAACAGGGGAGGTAGCAATCAGCCCCAGCATTTT

J gene: TRBJ2-6
V gene: TRBV7-7
CDR3 length: 16
D gene: .
clone size: .
CDR3 protein: CTSSLGRTPGANVLTF
CDR3 DNA: TGTACTAGCAGCTTAGGAAGGACACCTGGGGCCAACGTCCTGACTTTC

J gene: TRBJ2-7
V gene: TRBV4-3
CDR3 length: 15
D gene: .
clone size: few
CDR3 protein: CASSQDGFGFYEQYF
CDR3 DNA: TGCGCCAGCAGCCAAGATGGATTCGGGTTCTACGAGCAGTACTTC

J gene: TRBJ2-1
V gene: TRBV7-2
CDR3 length: 16
D gene: TRBD2
clone size: .
CDR3 protein: CASSHAYAGGRNEQFF
CDR3 DNA: TGTGCCAGCAGCCATGCCTATGCGGGGGGGAGGAATGAGCAGTTCTTC

J gene: TRBJ1-2
V gene: TRBV11-2
CDR3 length: 18
D gene: TRBD1
clone size: few
CDR3 protein: CASSETPGQGIFNYGYTF
CDR3 DNA: TGTGCCAGCAGCGAAACTCCGGGACAGGGTATTTTTAACTATGGCTACACCTTC

J gene: TRBJ1-2
V gene: TRBV14
CDR3 length: 16
D gene: .
clone size: .
CDR3 protein: CASSQDSMAIGYGYTF
CDR3 DNA: TGTGCCAGCAGCCAAGATAGTATGGCGATTGGTTATGGCTACACCTTC

J gene: TRBJ2-1
V gene: TRBV7-2
CDR3 length: 11
D gene: .
clone size: .
CDR3 protein: CASTKRDEQFF
CDR3 DNA: TGTGCCAGCACCAAAAGAGATGAGCAGTTCTTC

J gene: TRBJ2-3
V gene: TRBV13
CDR3 length: 17
D gene: TRBD2
clone size: .
CDR3 protein: CVSSPTTGRGFPDTQYF
CDR3 DNA: TGTGTCAGCAGCCCCACGACTGGGCGGGGGTTCCCAGATACGCAGTATTTT

J gene: TRBJ2-5
V gene: TRBV12-3/TRBV12-4
CDR3 length: 13
D gene: .
clone size: .
CDR3 protein: CASSETRANEQYF
CDR3 DNA: TGTGCCAGCAGTGAGACTAGGGCCAATGAGCAGTACTTC

J gene: TRBJ1-4
V gene: TRBV9
CDR3 length: 17
D gene: .
clone size: .
CDR3 protein: CASSVTATRFTNEKLFF
CDR3 DNA: TGTGCCAGCAGCGTCACCGCAACCCGGTTCACTAATGAAAAACTGTTTTTT

J gene: TRBJ2-1
V gene: TRBV7-2
CDR3 length: 16
D gene: .
clone size: .
CDR3 protein: CASRVGGGRSYNEQFF
CDR3 DNA: TGTGCCAGCAGGGTCGGCGGGGGCCGGTCCTACAATGAGCAGTTCTTC

J gene: TRBJ1-2
V gene: TRBV11-2
CDR3 length: 12
D gene: .
clone size: .
CDR3 protein: CASSPSGRRYTF
CDR3 DNA: TGTGCCAGCAGCCCCTCGGGACGGAGGTACACCTTC

J gene: TRBJ2-6
V gene: TRBV7-9
CDR3 length: 16
D gene: .
clone size: few
CDR3 protein: CASSPLVGAGANVLTF
CDR3 DNA: TGTGCCAGCAGCCCCTTGGTGGGGGCTGGGGCCAACGTCCTGACTTTC

J gene: TRBJ2-7
V gene: TRBV18
CDR3 length: 14
D gene: TRBD1
clone size: .
CDR3 protein: CASSPLGQVTEQYF
CDR3 DNA: TGTGCCAGCTCACCACTCGGACAGGTTACCGAGCAGTACTTC

J gene: TRBJ2-3
V gene: TRBV4-2
CDR3 length: 15
D gene: .
clone size: .
CDR3 protein: CASSQASASTDTQYF
CDR3 DNA: TGTGCCAGCAGCCAAGCGTCGGCTAGCACAGATACGCAGTATTTT

J gene: TRBJ2-5
V gene: TRBV4-1
CDR3 length: 16
D gene: TRBD1
clone size: .
CDR3 protein: CASSLGQGAIRETQYF
CDR3 DNA: TGCGCCAGCAGCCTAGGACAGGGGGCTATCAGAGAGACCCAGTACTTC

J gene: TRBJ2-7
V gene: TRBV11-2
CDR3 length: 16
D gene: TRBD2
clone size: .
CDR3 protein: CASSRAMGLAGDEQYF
CDR3 DNA: TGTGCCAGCAGCCGCGCAATGGGGCTAGCGGGGGACGAGCAGTACTTC